This TCR beta chain derives from a study of T cell repertoires in cytomegalovirus infection. The study, taken as a whole, reports: In two of eight donors, the top clonotype was HLA-C-restricted CMV-specific.

The germline V gene has CDR1 ENHRY and CDR2 SYGVKD. This CDR3 has 19 residues. V was cut by 0 bases and J by 2 bases, with 21 bases left in between. Only a few counts were recorded for this clonotype. Its specificity is not known. TCRdb fed the reads into MiXCR, producing one record per CDR3 protein. The repertoire consists of approximately 990,000 distinct CDR3 sequences, with about a third occurring once and the leading ten covering over 11%. This receptor was identified in a human donor in good health (CMV status not recorded). Some clones in this sample may be carry-over from other donors' samples. This chain joins TRBV10-3 and TRBJ2-3; D perhaps matches TRBD1 (6 bases). The sequencing used cultured CD8+ T cells from PBMCs, collected from culture after CMV antigen stimulation. In nucleotides, the CDR3 is TGTGCCATCAGTGAGTCGTCTTTACTGACAGGCTACTACACAGATACGCAGTATTTT. This codes for CAISESSLLTGYYTDTQYF.